This record concerns one T cell receptor beta chain sequence. The data were taken from a study of blood T cell repertoires in COVID-19. Study overall: Collection of acute and convalescent COVID-19 samples took place in the United States, Italy and Spain. In each case, the material was cDNA or gDNA derived from T cells, B-cell-depleted T cells, or PBMCs.

CDR1 is GTSNPN and CDR2 is SVGIG in the germline V gene (reference sequence). CDR3 length: 14 residues. V lost 1 base to trimming and J lost 5 bases; unmatched junction nucleotides: 5. As originally analysed: Reference gene primer amplification yielded estimated nucleated cell counts. The method was immunoSEQ multiplex PCR; TCRdb's version includes in-frame clones alone and lacks a portion of them. From that table come the V and J calls and clone size; the DNA was used to work out D and trimming. The sample holds tens of thousands of clones; around 90% are singletons and the top ten take 9%. The TCR was taken from a woman in her 70s with acute or convalescent COVID-19. Sequenced input: peripheral blood. This chain connects TRBV30 to TRBJ1-5, with TRBD1 matching over 7 bases. DNA of the CDR3: TGTGCCTGGAGTGGACAGGGCCAATATCAGCCCCAGCATTTT. Protein sequence: CAWSGQGQYQPQHF. The full variable domain, in which reference TRBV30 and TRBJ1-5 provide the parts outside the CDR3, is SQTIHQWPATLVQPVGSPLSLECTVEGTSNPNLYWYRQAAGRGLQLLFYSVGIGQISSEVPQNLSASRPQDRQFILSSKKLLLSDSGFYLCAWSGQGQYQPQHFGDGTRLSIL.